One TCR beta chain is described in this entry. No cognate antigen has been identified for it. There are no base qualities to consult, and no much larger clone falls within one base. TCRbeta CDR3 regions were amplified from genomic DNA by means of the immunoSEQ Assay, a bias-controlled multiplex PCR. Concerning the study's data processing: The number of nucleated cells in each sample was estimated by amplification of reference gene primers within the assay. Sequence reads were collapsed and filtered to measure the absolute abundance of every unique TCRbeta CDR3 rearrangement. Productive Simpson clonality was computed per sample as the square root of Simpson's diversity index over productive rearrangements. The source is immuneACCESS, and TCRdb retained only in-frame sequences with V and J called. Part of the clones is not carried over; for the studies checked, unresolved V genes explain less than half of this, and the remainder is unexplained. That table furnishes V, J and clone size, whereas the DNA furnished D and trimming. A total of nearly 90,000 clones appear in this sample, 90% of them only once. Approximately 7% of the sample rests with the top ten.

One collaborating source in Seattle enrolled patients while the patients were actively infected and followed the patients over time throughout the course of disease. Whole blood was collected in K2EDTA tubes by collaborating institutions according to the institutions' own protocols. For TCRbeta analysis, collaborators shipped samples as frozen whole blood, isolated PBMCs, or DNA extracted from either of those sample types. This entry is derived from a study of blood T cell repertoires in COVID-19 (dated by TCRdb to 2018 to 2021). The study in broad terms: Samples covering the acute and convalescent phases of COVID-19 were provided by collaborators in the United States, Italy and Spain. The material from the prospective study consisted of cDNA or gDNA derived from T cells, B-cell-depleted T cells, or PBMCs. Subjects who had been exposed to COVID-19, were actively infected with it, or had recovered from it provided the deeply sampled blood TCRbeta repertoires that made up the dataset. The repertoires were released in a freely available public database meant as a resource for research on the immune response to SARS-CoV-2. Samples were obtained from the ongoing ImmuneRACE study (first 160 participants) and from about 1,300 subjects provided by 6 global collaborators. The sample metadata nearly always contained a de-identified subject ID, COVID-19 status, age in years and sex. Where available, HLA class I and class II types were taken from metadata supplied by the sample provider and were not determined by assay-based typing.

The paper's findings and limits, for the study overall: The quantity of clinical and demographic metadata differed by source and by participant and was supplied without curation.

The sequencing sample was made of peripheral blood. The TCR sequence derives from a man younger than 30 with COVID-19, enrolled during active disease.

The CDR3 protein is CASSPRTSEETQYF. The DNA sequence follows: TGTGCCAGCTCACCCAGGACTAGCGAAGAGACCCAGTACTTC. Here the chain combines TRBV18 and TRBJ2-5, with TRBD2 matching 9 junction bases. Trimmed from V: 3 bases; trimmed from J: 3 bases; junction bases lacking a gene match: 2. The CDR3 starts with the cysteine, ends with the phenylalanine, and has 14 residues. Solely the CDR3 DNA is kept, with 42 bases framed from the first base. Looking up the germline V gene yields CDR1 KGHSH and CDR2 LQKENI.